One and the same sample provided the 3 T cell receptor beta chains below, sequenced in a study of blood T cell repertoires in COVID-19. Using immunoSEQ multiplex PCR, the repertoire was profiled, and TCRdb retains in-frame clones only, with some absent. The sample holds about 67,000 clones, about 86% seen once. Sequencing input: peripheral blood. All receptors come from a man aged 45-60 years with active COVID-19.

The chain links TRBV4-3 to TRBJ1-4, with D possibly TRBD1 on 6 matching bases. Trimming removed 6 bases from V and 0 bases from J, with 14 bases in between. The CDR3 length is 16 residues. Germline assignment: CDR1 LGHNA and CDR2 YSLEER. CDR3 bases: TGCGCCAGCAGTCCCCATAGACAGGCAACTAATGAAAAACTGTTTTTT. As protein: CASSPHRQATNEKLFF.

Turning to this clone: This sample also contains other DNA sequences that code for the same CDR3. The chain carries TRBV2 and TRBJ2-5; 7 bases are a match to TRBD1. This CDR3 region has 13 residues. CDR1 SNHLY and CDR2 FYNNEI come from the germline V gene. With 8 bases clipped from V and 2 bases from J, the junction kept 5 bases outside the gene matches. For the CDR3, the DNA is TGTGCCAGCTGGACAGGAGGACAAGAGACCCAGTACTTC. This sequence encodes CASWTGGQETQYF.

This clone has only a few counts. The chain carries TRBV7-9 and TRBJ2-1, with TRBD2 matching over 7 bases. The V segment lost 3 bases and the J segment 6 bases; nucleotides outside the gene matches: 14. CDR1 and CDR2 (germline): SEHNR, FQNEAQ (reference sequence). The CDR3 is made up of 17 amino acids. The chain's CDR3 is CASSFPASGGMANEQFF. CDR3 bases: TGTGCCAGCAGCTTTCCCGCGTCGGGGGGTATGGCCAATGAGCAGTTCTTC. The entire variable domain, with the rest obtained from reference TRBV7-9 and TRBJ2-1, is as follows: DTGVSQNPRHKITKRGQNVTFRCDPISEHNRLYWYRQTLGQGPEFLTYFQNEAQLEKSRLLSDRFSAERPKGSFSTLEIQRTEQGDSAMYLCASSFPASGGMANEQFFGPGTRLTVL.